Listed below are T cell receptor beta chains from one sample, sequenced in a study of CD8 T cells in Susac syndrome. TCRdb re-derived calls from the immunoSEQ multiplex PCR reads in MiXCR, one entry per CDR3 protein. Of 130,000 to 150,000 distinct CDR3 sequences listed, about 94% are singletons. The sequencing sample was made of CD8+ T cells from PBMCs. These receptors came from a human donor in good health. The CDR3 runs from the conserved cysteine through the conserved F or W. The D gene is left open where the match is weak. Not every row has a clone size; where given, it reads once, few, many or a size class.

d_call: TRBD2; j_call: TRBJ2-5; clone_size: -; v_call: TRBV4-3; cdr3_nt: TGCGCCAGCAGCCAATACGGCGGGAGTAAAGAGACCCAGTACTTC; cdr3_aa: CASSQYGGSKETQYF
d_call: TRBD2; j_call: TRBJ2-1; clone_size: -; v_call: TRBV30; cdr3_nt: TGTGCCTGGAGGGGGAGGGGCTACAATGAGCAGTTCTTC; cdr3_aa: CAWRGRGYNEQFF
d_call: TRBD1; j_call: TRBJ2-7; clone_size: -; v_call: TRBV11-2; cdr3_nt: TGTGCCAGCAGCCCCGGCCACAGGGGGTACGAGCAGTACTTC; cdr3_aa: CASSPGHRGYEQYF
d_call: -; j_call: TRBJ2-3; clone_size: -; v_call: TRBV16; cdr3_nt: TGTGCCAGCAGCCAATTTCCAGGTACCACAGATACGCAGTATTTT; cdr3_aa: CASSQFPGTTDTQYF
d_call: -; j_call: TRBJ2-5; clone_size: once; v_call: TRBV27; cdr3_nt: TGTGCCAGCAGTTTATTTCACAGGGAGGGAAGGGAGACCCAGTACTTC; cdr3_aa: CASSLFHREGRETQYF
d_call: TRBD2; j_call: TRBJ2-7; clone_size: -; v_call: TRBV27; cdr3_nt: TGTGCCAGCAGTTTATCGTCGGGGGGATACGAGCAGTACTTC; cdr3_aa: CASSLSSGGYEQYF
d_call: -; j_call: TRBJ2-3; clone_size: -; v_call: TRBV5-4; cdr3_nt: TGTGCCAGCAGCTTGAGAGGGCGAGATACGCAGTATTTT; cdr3_aa: CASSLRGRDTQYF
d_call: -; j_call: TRBJ2-2; clone_size: -; v_call: TRBV29-1; cdr3_nt: TGCAGCGTTGTGGGGGGCATAGGCACCGGGGAGCTGTTTTTT; cdr3_aa: CSVVGGIGTGELFF
d_call: -; j_call: TRBJ1-2; clone_size: -; v_call: TRBV4-2; cdr3_nt: TGTGCCAGCAGCCAAGTCCGGGGGACCAGCTATGGCTACACCTTC; cdr3_aa: CASSQVRGTSYGYTF
d_call: -; j_call: TRBJ2-7; clone_size: -; v_call: TRBV25-1; cdr3_nt: TGTGCCACAATCCAGGGCTCCTACGAGCAGTACTTC; cdr3_aa: CATIQGSYEQYF
d_call: TRBD1; j_call: TRBJ1-2; clone_size: -; v_call: TRBV29-1; cdr3_nt: TGCAGCGTCCCCGGGACAGGAGGAGGCTACACCTTC; cdr3_aa: CSVPGTGGGYTF
d_call: -; j_call: TRBJ2-1; clone_size: -; v_call: TRBV29-1; cdr3_nt: TGCAGCGTTGAAGGAGGCTTTGTTCGCACGGATGAGCAGTTCTTC; cdr3_aa: CSVEGGFVRTDEQFF
d_call: -; j_call: TRBJ2-7; clone_size: -; v_call: TRBV2; cdr3_nt: TGTGCCAGCAGTGAAGCGCAAAACCACTACGAGCAGTACTTC; cdr3_aa: CASSEAQNHYEQYF
d_call: -; j_call: TRBJ1-1; clone_size: -; v_call: TRBV27; cdr3_nt: TGTGCCAGCGCCGTAAGCAGGGGTGGGGACACTGAAGCTTTCTTT; cdr3_aa: CASAVSRGGDTEAFF
d_call: -; j_call: TRBJ2-5; clone_size: -; v_call: TRBV9; cdr3_nt: TGTGCCAGCAGCGGAGGGGGAAAGACCCAGTACTTC; cdr3_aa: CASSGGGKTQYF
d_call: -; j_call: TRBJ2-2; clone_size: -; v_call: TRBV4-1; cdr3_nt: TGCGCCAGCAGCCCCCTTTTTGGGGGGAACACCGGGGAGCTGTTTTTT; cdr3_aa: CASSPLFGGNTGELFF
d_call: -; j_call: TRBJ2-6; clone_size: -; v_call: TRBV27; cdr3_nt: TGTGCCAGCAGTCCTCGGGGCGGCGCCTCTGGGGCCAACGTCCTGACTTTC; cdr3_aa: CASSPRGGASGANVLTF
d_call: TRBD1; j_call: TRBJ2-7; clone_size: -; v_call: TRBV27; cdr3_nt: TGTGCCAGCGGACCGGGACAGGACTACGAGCAGTACTTC; cdr3_aa: CASGPGQDYEQYF
d_call: -; j_call: TRBJ1-2; clone_size: -; v_call: TRBV20-1; cdr3_nt: TGCAGTGCCCAACGGGGGATCTATGGCTACACCTTC; cdr3_aa: CSAQRGIYGYTF
d_call: TRBD2; j_call: TRBJ2-7; clone_size: -; v_call: TRBV20-1; cdr3_nt: TGCAGTGCTAGGGGACTAGCCGGGTACTACGAGCAGTACTTC; cdr3_aa: CSARGLAGYYEQYF
d_call: TRBD2; j_call: TRBJ2-5; clone_size: -; v_call: TRBV20-1; cdr3_nt: TGCAGTGCCAGGTGGCGGGAGGGCCAAGAGACCCAGTACTTC; cdr3_aa: CSARWREGQETQYF
d_call: -; j_call: TRBJ2-7; clone_size: -; v_call: TRBV13; cdr3_nt: TGTGCCAGCAGCCCCGGGACAGCGGGCTACGAGCAGTACTTC; cdr3_aa: CASSPGTAGYEQYF
d_call: -; j_call: TRBJ2-1; clone_size: -; v_call: TRBV15; cdr3_nt: TGTGCCACCAGCAGAGAGACTAGCTACAATGAGCAGTTCTTC; cdr3_aa: CATSRETSYNEQFF
d_call: TRBD1; j_call: TRBJ1-2; clone_size: -; v_call: TRBV20-1; cdr3_nt: TGCAGTGCTGGGACAGGCAACTATGGCTACACCTTC; cdr3_aa: CSAGTGNYGYTF
d_call: -; j_call: TRBJ2-1; clone_size: -; v_call: TRBV7-9; cdr3_nt: TGTGCCAGCAGCTTAGTGCCTAGTACGGTGTCGGATGAGCAGTTCTTC; cdr3_aa: CASSLVPSTVSDEQFF
d_call: TRBD2; j_call: TRBJ2-1; clone_size: once; v_call: TRBV7-2; cdr3_nt: TGTGCCAGCAGCGAAAGAGCGGGAGGGCGTTTGGGTGAGCAGTTCTTC; cdr3_aa: CASSERAGGRLGEQFF
d_call: TRBD2; j_call: TRBJ2-2; clone_size: once; v_call: TRBV7-6; cdr3_nt: TGTGCCAGCAGCTTAGGAGGGGCTAGCGGGAGAACCGGGGAGCTGTTTTTT; cdr3_aa: CASSLGGASGRTGELFF
d_call: -; j_call: TRBJ2-1; clone_size: -; v_call: TRBV6-5; cdr3_nt: TGTGCCAGCAGTTACGGCGGACGCCACAATGAGCAGTTCTTC; cdr3_aa: CASSYGGRHNEQFF
d_call: -; j_call: TRBJ2-5; clone_size: -; v_call: TRBV5-6; cdr3_nt: TGTGCCAGCAGCGCCCAACCGGACACCTCCCTCCAGGAGACCCAGTACTTC; cdr3_aa: CASSAQPDTSLQETQYF
d_call: -; j_call: TRBJ2-1; clone_size: -; v_call: TRBV29-1; cdr3_nt: TGCAGCGTTGAAGCCCGGAGCAGGAAGAGCTCCTACAATGAGCAGTTCTTC; cdr3_aa: CSVEARSRKSSYNEQFF
d_call: TRBD1; j_call: TRBJ2-7; clone_size: -; v_call: TRBV20-1; cdr3_nt: TGCAGTGCTGGCCGGGACAGGGTCGCGTACGAGCAGTACTTC; cdr3_aa: CSAGRDRVAYEQYF
d_call: -; j_call: TRBJ2-2; clone_size: -; v_call: TRBV15; cdr3_nt: TGTGCCACCAGCAGAGAGCGGGGCCTTGGGGAGCTGTTTTTT; cdr3_aa: CATSRERGLGELFF
d_call: -; j_call: TRBJ2-7; clone_size: once; v_call: TRBV2; cdr3_nt: TGTGCCAGCAGTGAATGGGTAGGCGTCTACGAGCAGTACTTC; cdr3_aa: CASSEWVGVYEQYF
d_call: TRBD1; j_call: TRBJ2-7; clone_size: few; v_call: TRBV28; cdr3_nt: TGTGCCAGCAGCGATGGGACAGGGACCGAGCAGTACTTC; cdr3_aa: CASSDGTGTEQYF
d_call: -; j_call: TRBJ2-2; clone_size: -; v_call: TRBV29-1; cdr3_nt: TGCAGCGTTGTCTCAGGCCAGTTCGCGAACACCGGGGAGCTGTTTTTT; cdr3_aa: CSVVSGQFANTGELFF
d_call: -; j_call: TRBJ2-6; clone_size: -; v_call: TRBV6-5; cdr3_nt: TGTGCCAGCAGTTATGCGGTCTCTGGGGCCAACGTCCTGACTTTC; cdr3_aa: CASSYAVSGANVLTF
d_call: -; j_call: TRBJ2-7; clone_size: -; v_call: TRBV20-1; cdr3_nt: TGCAGTGCTAGATTCCCTGACAGCCCCCACGGGCAGTACTTC; cdr3_aa: CSARFPDSPHGQYF
d_call: -; j_call: TRBJ2-3; clone_size: -; v_call: TRBV4-3; cdr3_nt: TGCGCCAGCAGCCCCTCCGGGTTCACAGATACGCAGTATTTT; cdr3_aa: CASSPSGFTDTQYF
d_call: TRBD2; j_call: TRBJ2-1; clone_size: once; v_call: TRBV12-3/TRBV12-4; cdr3_nt: TGTGCCAGCAGTACAGGACTAGCGGGAGGGCAAAATGAGCAGTTCTTC; cdr3_aa: CASSTGLAGGQNEQFF
d_call: TRBD2; j_call: TRBJ2-3; clone_size: once; v_call: TRBV7-9; cdr3_nt: TGTGCCAGCAGCTTATTCGCGGGAGGGGGCACAGATACGCAGTATTTT; cdr3_aa: CASSLFAGGGTDTQYF